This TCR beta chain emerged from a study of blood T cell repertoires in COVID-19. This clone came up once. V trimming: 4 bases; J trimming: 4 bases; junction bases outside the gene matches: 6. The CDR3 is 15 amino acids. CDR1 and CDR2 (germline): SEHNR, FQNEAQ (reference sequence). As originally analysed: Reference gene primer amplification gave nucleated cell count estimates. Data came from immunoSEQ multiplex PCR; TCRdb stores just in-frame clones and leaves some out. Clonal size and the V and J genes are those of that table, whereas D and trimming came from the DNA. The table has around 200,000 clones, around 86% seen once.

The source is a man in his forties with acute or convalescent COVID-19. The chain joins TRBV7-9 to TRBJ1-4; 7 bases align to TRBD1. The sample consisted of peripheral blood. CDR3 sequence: CASSSQGGYNEKLFF. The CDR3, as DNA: TGTGCCAGCAGCTCCCAGGGGGGATATAATGAAAAACTGTTTTTT. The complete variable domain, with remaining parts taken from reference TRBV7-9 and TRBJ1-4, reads DTGVSQNPRHKITKRGQNVTFRCDPISEHNRLYWYRQTLGQGPEFLTYFQNEAQLEKSRLLSDRFSAERPKGSFSTLEIQRTEQGDSAMYLCASSSQGGYNEKLFFGSGTQLSVL.